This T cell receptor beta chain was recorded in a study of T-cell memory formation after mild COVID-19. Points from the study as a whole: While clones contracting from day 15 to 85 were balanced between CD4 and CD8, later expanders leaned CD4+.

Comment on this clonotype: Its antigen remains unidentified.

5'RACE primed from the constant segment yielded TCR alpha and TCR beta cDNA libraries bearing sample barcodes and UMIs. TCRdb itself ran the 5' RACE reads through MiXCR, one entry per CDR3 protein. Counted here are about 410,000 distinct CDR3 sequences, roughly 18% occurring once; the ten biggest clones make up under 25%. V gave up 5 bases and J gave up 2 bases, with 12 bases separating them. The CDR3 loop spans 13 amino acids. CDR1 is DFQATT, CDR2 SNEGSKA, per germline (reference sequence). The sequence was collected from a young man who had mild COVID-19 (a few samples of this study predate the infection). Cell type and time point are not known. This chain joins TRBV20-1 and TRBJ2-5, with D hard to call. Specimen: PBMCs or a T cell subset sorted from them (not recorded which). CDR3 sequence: CSAFLGWQETQYF. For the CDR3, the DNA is TGCAGTGCTTTCCTGGGGTGGCAAGAGACCCAGTACTTC.